What follows are 2 T cell receptor beta chains derived from one specimen sequenced in a study of neoadjuvant anti-PD-1 for oral cavity cancer. Using immunoSEQ multiplex PCR, the repertoire was profiled, and TCRdb retains in-frame clones only, with some absent. This sample has about 14,000 clones, with less than 75% found just once. The sequences come from PBMCs, collected before nivolumab (anti-PD-1) treatment. The receptors come from a person aged 35-80 years with oral cavity squamous cell carcinoma.

V and J are TRBV6-1 and TRBJ1-1; possibly TRBD1 for D (5 bases). The CDR3 loop spans 13 amino acids. Germline values: CDR1 MNHNS, CDR2 SASEGT. With 9 bases removed from V and 5 bases from J, the gap between germline ends came to 16 bases. DNA of the CDR3: TGTGCCAGGACACGCGGGGGTGCTACTGAAGCTTTCTTT. Its translation is CARTRGGATEAFF.

This clone appeared a few times. This chain uses TRBV4-1 with TRBJ2-2; either TRBD1 or TRBD2 may supply D (5 bases each). Germline CDR1 is MGHRA and CDR2 is YSYEKL. This CDR3 has 20 amino acids. The V end was cut by 0 bases, the J end by 0 bases, with 20 bases between. DNA of the CDR3: TGCGCCAGCAGCCAAGAGGAACAGGCTTGGGAGACCGCGAACACCGGGGAGCTGTTTTTT. Protein: CASSQEEQAWETANTGELFF.